These 25 T cell receptor beta chains were all obtained from the same sample, sequenced in a study of post-analysis software for immune sequencing data. Study-level results: Several TRBV segments, TRBV5-6, TRBV5-1 and TRBV20-1 among them, were found more frequent in patients than controls.

These receptors have no known antigen. Unique molecular identifiers were built into the TCR beta cDNA libraries. TCRdb re-called the PCR reads through MiXCR, storing one row per CDR3 protein. This repertoire shows about 770,000 distinct CDR3 sequences, 40% to 55% found once; its top ten account for around 4.7%. What was sequenced was blood. The receptors were sampled from a girl aged 5 to 17 with multiple sclerosis.

The gene calls are TRBV4-1 and TRBJ1-1; TRBD1 is a possible D gene (6 bases). Between the trimmed V and J ends, which lost 5 bases and 2 bases, there was a span of 15 bases. CDR3 size: 15 residues. Germline CDR1 and CDR2: MGHRA and YSYEKL. The chain's CDR3 is CASSSNGGDNTEAFF. CDR3 DNA sequence: TGCGCCAGCAGCTCCAATGGGGGCGATAACACTGAAGCTTTCTTT.

This clonotype was seen only a few times. CDR3 bases: TGCAGTGCTAGGTCCCCGGGGACCAGGGGGGACGAGCAGTACTTC. Translation gives CSARSPGTRGDEQYF. The chain carries TRBV20-1 and TRBJ2-7; possibly TRBD1 for D (7 bases). V lost 3 bases, J lost 5 bases, and 20 bases lay in between. The length of the CDR3 is 15 residues. CDR1 and CDR2 from the germline V gene are DFQATT and SNEGSKA (reference sequence).

This clonotype was detected a few times. The chain carries TRBV15 and TRBJ2-1; perhaps TRBD2 as D (6 bases). Trimming shortened V by 8 bases and J by 6 bases, and 20 bases separated the two germline ends. The length of the CDR3 is 15 residues. Germline V gene lookup returns CDR1 LNHNV and CDR2 YYDKDF (reference sequence). The DNA for the CDR3 is TGTGCCACCGAGGGAGGACACCGGTTGGGCAATGAGCAGTTCTTC. The encoded protein is CATEGGHRLGNEQFF.

The chain has TRBV20-1 and TRBJ2-4; TRBD2 aligns across 7 bases. Per the germline V gene, CDR1 is DFQATT and CDR2 is SNEGSKA (reference sequence). With 1 base clipped from V and 0 bases from J, the junction kept 3 bases outside the gene matches. This CDR3 has 15 residues. This CDR3 is CSARGLAVAKNIQYF. CDR3 DNA sequence: TGCAGTGCTAGAGGTCTAGCGGTAGCCAAAAACATTCAGTACTTC.

This clonotype has more than one count but fewer than ten. This chain uses TRBV6-5 with TRBJ2-1, with D maybe TRBD2 (7 bases). The CDR3 sequence is 15 residues long. CDR1 MNHEY and CDR2 SVGAGI come from the germline V gene. The ends were cut back, 7 bases at V and 4 bases at J, with 17 bases in the middle. CDR3 sequence reads: CASNQGGGRYNEQFF. In DNA, the CDR3 is TGTGCCAGCAATCAAGGGGGAGGGCGTTACAATGAGCAGTTCTTC.

J is TRBJ2-1 and V is TRBV12-3 or TRBV12-4; either TRBD1 or TRBD2 may fit D (5 bases each). This CDR3 comprises 16 residues. Trimming removed 0 bases from V and 8 bases from J, with 17 bases in between. The CDR3 sequence is CASSLAGQGRVDEQFF. The CDR3 DNA follows: TGTGCCAGCAGTTTAGCGGGGCAGGGACGGGTCGATGAGCAGTTCTTC.

The chain has TRBV27 and TRBJ2-1, with a tentative D call TRBD1 (5 bases). Germline V gene sequence: CDR1 MNHEY, CDR2 SMNVEV (reference sequence). V shed 4 bases and J shed 4 bases, with 11 bases lying between them. This CDR3 is built from 14 residues. The CDR3 sequence: CASSSGPTYNEQFF. CDR3 bases: TGTGCCAGCAGTTCAGGGCCGACTTACAATGAGCAGTTCTTC.

This clonotype was picked up a small number of times. The rearrangement links TRBV6-4 to TRBJ1-5; possibly TRBD1 for D (6 bases). This CDR3 is built from 17 residues. V dropped 9 bases and J dropped 2 bases, with 23 bases sitting between them. Per germline, CDR1 MRHNA and CDR2 SNTAGT. The CDR3 nucleotides read TGTGCCAGAGGGGGGAGGGATGGTTTGATGGGCAATCAGCCCCAGCATTTT. It encodes CARGGRDGLMGNQPQHF.

This clonotype has just a few counts. V gene TRBV3-1 combines with J gene TRBJ2-5; D ambiguous. The CDR3 loop spans 14 amino acids. Germline loops: CDR1 LGHDT, CDR2 YNNKEL (reference sequence). Trimming stripped 3 bases from V and 11 bases from J, with 19 bases between. The CDR3 DNA follows: TGTGCCAGCAGCCACCGATCCTCAATAGGTGTGCAGTACTTC. It codes for CASSHRSSIGVQYF.

CDR3 protein: CSARDMVKPDQETQYF. DNA of the CDR3: TGCAGTGCTAGAGATATGGTGAAGCCTGACCAAGAGACCCAGTACTTC. The rearrangement links TRBV20-1 to TRBJ2-5; D not certain. The V gene's germline CDR1 is DFQATT and CDR2 SNEGSKA (reference sequence). There are 16 residues in the CDR3. The V gene lost 0 bases and the J gene lost 0 bases, with 14 bases spanning the gap.

V usage is TRBV4-1 and J usage is TRBJ2-1, with 9 bases matching TRBD2. Germline V gene data show CDR1 as MGHRA and CDR2 as YSYEKL. The CDR3 is made up of 18 amino acids. Trimming took 0 bases from V and 6 from J; bases not matched to a gene: 12. This CDR3 is CASSQDGLAGGPSNEQFF. As DNA, the CDR3 is TGCGCCAGCAGCCAAGATGGTTTGGCGGGAGGGCCCTCCAATGAGCAGTTCTTC.

This clonotype was counted a few times. V gene TRBV28 combines with J gene TRBJ2-1; 13 nucleotides match TRBD2. J gave up 8 bases and V 5 bases, and 15 bases lay outside the gene matches. CDR1 and CDR2 (germline): MDHEN, SYDVKM. The CDR3 loop spans 18 amino acids. This chain's CDR3 is CASSADSRTSGRGDEQFF. CDR3 in DNA: TGTGCCAGCAGTGCGGACAGTAGGACTAGCGGGAGAGGCGATGAGCAGTTCTTC.

CDR3 residues: CASIGPLSGVNEQFF. In nucleotides, the CDR3 is TGTGCCAGCATTGGCCCCTTGAGCGGCGTCAATGAGCAGTTCTTC. The chain couples TRBV12-3 or TRBV12-4 to TRBJ2-1; D perhaps matches TRBD2 (5 bases). Trimming left V 7 bases short and J 6 bases short, with 19 bases between. This CDR3 is 15 amino acids long.

The V gene is TRBV10-3, the J gene TRBJ2-6; tentatively, D is TRBD1 or TRBD2 (5 bases each). V gave up 0 bases and J gave up 1 base, with 10 bases separating them. In germline, CDR1 is ENHRY, CDR2 SYGVKD. CDR3 length equals 17 residues. The CDR3 sequence is CAISESRGGSGANVLTF. The CDR3 DNA follows: TGTGCCATCAGTGAGTCGAGGGGCGGGTCTGGGGCCAACGTCCTGACTTTC.

The chain joins TRBV4-1 to TRBJ1-6; no definite D call. V lost 0 bases and J 10 bases, leaving 13 bases between the germline ends. Germline lookup yields CDR1 MGHRA and CDR2 YSYEKL. The CDR3 is 15 residues long. The CDR3 region has the DNA TGCGCCAGCAGCCAAGACAAGGAAGGTAGCTCACCCCTCCACTTT. It translates to CASSQDKEGSSPLHF.

This sequence joins TRBV5-5 and TRBJ2-3; perhaps TRBD2 as D (5 bases). The CDR3 runs to 14 residues. The germline V gene encodes CDR1 SGHKS and CDR2 YYEKEE (reference sequence). The V gene lost 4 bases and the J gene lost 4 bases, with 13 bases spanning the gap. CDR3 loop: CASSRSDFSDTQYF. DNA of the CDR3: TGTGCCAGCAGCAGGTCGGACTTCTCAGATACGCAGTATTTT.

The chain links TRBV7-9 to TRBJ2-5; 11 positions match TRBD1. With V trimmed by 4 bases and J by 11 bases, 15 bases remained unmatched. The CDR3 loop spans 16 amino acids. Germline V gene sequence: CDR1 SEHNR, CDR2 FQNEAQ (reference sequence). CDR3 coding DNA: TGTGCCAGCAGCTCAGTAGGCGGACAGGGGGCAGAGGAGCAGTACTTC. This translates into CASSSVGGQGAEEQYF.

Only a few counts were recorded for this clonotype. The chain employs TRBV24-1 and TRBJ2-1; D may be TRBD2 (6 bases). V dropped 4 bases and J dropped 2 bases, with 8 bases sitting between them. Per the germline V gene, CDR1 is KGHDR and CDR2 is SFDVKD. The CDR3 totals 14 residues. The CDR3 region has the DNA TGTGCCACCAGTGAAGGGGAGGCCTACAATGAGCAGTTCTTC. Its protein is CATSEGEAYNEQFF.

On this clonotype itself: One end of the junction fails to match germline, which may point to a read error. The chain has TRBV12-3 or TRBV12-4 and TRBJ2-1, with unresolved D. The CDR3 spans 14 residues. The CDR3 loop is CANSFGFPDNEQFF. The CDR3 DNA sequence: TGTGCCAACAGTTTCGGTTTCCCCGACAATGAGCAGTTCTTC.

The rearrangement uses TRBV25-1 and TRBJ2-7, with a possible D match to TRBD1 (5 bases). CDR1 is MGHDK and CDR2 is SYGVNS in the germline V gene. Trimming took off 3 bases at V and 3 bases at J, with 12 bases between the two ends. This CDR3 comprises 14 residues. In DNA, the CDR3 is TGTGCCAGCAGTGATGGGCTTGGACACTACGAGCAGTACTTC. It is translated as CASSDGLGHYEQYF.

The J gene is TRBJ2-1, the V gene TRBV7-7; tentatively, D is TRBD2 (6 bases). Germline CDR1 reads SSHAT; CDR2 reads FNYEAQ (reference sequence). This CDR3 comprises 16 residues. The CDR3 is CAGSLGSGGSYNEQFF. The CDR3 DNA sequence: TGTGCTGGCAGCTTAGGATCCGGGGGCTCCTACAATGAGCAGTTCTTC. The entire variable domain, with the rest obtained from reference TRBV7-7 and TRBJ2-1, is as follows: GAGVSQSPRYKVTKRGQDVTLRCDPISSHATLYWYQQALGQGPEFLTYFNYEAQPDKSGLPSDRFSAERPEGSISTLTIQRTEQRDSAMYRCAGSLGSGGSYNEQFFGPGTRLTVL.

This clonotype was detected once. Here the CDR3 reads CASSPRDGTGELFF. The CDR3 DNA sequence: TGTGCCAGCAGCCCCAGGGACGGGACCGGGGAGCTGTTTTTT. The chain combines TRBV5-5 with TRBJ2-2, with D perhaps given as TRBD1 or TRBD2 (5 bases each). The germline V and J ends were trimmed by 4 bases and 5 bases, with 12 bases remaining between them. Germline V CDR1 and CDR2: SGHKS, YYEKEE (reference sequence). The CDR3 is made up of 14 amino acids.

The chain uses TRBV6-5 and TRBJ2-7; D assignment may be TRBD1 or TRBD2 (5 bases each). Trimming removed 2 bases from V and 0 bases from J, with 11 bases in between. Germline V lookup: CDR1 MNHEY, CDR2 SVGAGI. The CDR3 totals 15 residues. The CDR3 loop is CASSYRGTGSYEQYF. Here the CDR3 DNA reads TGTGCCAGCAGTTACAGAGGGACGGGCTCCTACGAGCAGTACTTC.

V is TRBV6-5 and J is TRBJ1-2; D unclear. The length of the CDR3 is 14 residues. Germline CDR1 MNHEY, CDR2 SVGAGI. The V and J ends lost 5 bases and 9 bases respectively, with 19 bases between them. The CDR3 loop is CASSPPMNLFSYTF. DNA of the CDR3: TGTGCCAGCAGTCCCCCCATGAACCTGTTTAGCTACACCTTC.

V gene TRBV5-1 combines with J gene TRBJ2-5; 8 nucleotides align to TRBD2. Losses at the gene ends were 6 bases for V and 5 bases for J; bases not matched to a gene: 15. The CDR3 loop spans 16 amino acids. The germline V gene has CDR1 SGHRS and CDR2 YFSETQ. In nucleotides, the CDR3 is TGCGCCAGCACCGTTGACGGGACTAGAATTGGGGAGACCCAGTACTTC. Translating it yields CASTVDGTRIGETQYF.